The T cell receptor (beta chain) described here comes from a study of blood T cell repertoires in COVID-19. Overall study: Some COVID-19 samples were acute and others convalescent; all came from the United States, Italy and Spain. PBMCs, B-cell-depleted T cells, or T cells were the source of the cDNA or gDNA that made up the material.

V lost 0 bases and J lost 8, with 11 bases in between. The CDR3 has 13 residues. Germline lookup yields CDR1 SGHRS and CDR2 YFSETQ. Assay used: immunoSEQ multiplex PCR; TCRdb lists only in-frame clones, some missing. The sample consists of some 200,000 clones, approximately 86% of them appearing once. The sample comprised peripheral blood. The clonotype originates from a man between 35 and 55 years old with active or convalescent COVID-19. The V call is TRBV5-1, the J call TRBJ1-2; a possible D gene is TRBD1 (6 bases). CDR3 sequence reads: CASSLGSGAGYTF. CDR3 bases: TGCGCCAGCAGCTTGGGTTCAGGGGCCGGCTACACCTTC.